This is a list of T cell receptor beta chains from one sample in a study of OX40 agonist ivuxolimab in advanced cancers. Data came from immunoSEQ multiplex PCR; TCRdb stores just in-frame clones and leaves some out. The sample includes about 69,000 clones, 90% seen only once; the top ten take roughly a tenth. This sample comprised CD4+ or CD8+ T cells sorted from blood, obtained in a trial of the OX40 agonist ivuxolimab. The receptors originated from an adult with an advanced solid tumor such as melanoma, head and neck, liver or kidney cancer. CDR3s include the opening cysteine and the closing phenylalanine or tryptophan. The D gene is left open where the match is weak. Some rows have no size entry. The others give once, few or many, or a class for an expanded clone.

J,V,length,size,D,CDR3,DNA
TRBJ1-5,TRBV5-8,13,-,-,CASSPDLNQPQHF,TGTGCCAGCAGCCCCGATCTTAATCAGCCCCAGCATTTT
TRBJ2-7,TRBV18,14,-,TRBD2,CASSKGLGWGEQYF,TGTGCCAGCTCAAAAGGACTAGGCTGGGGTGAGCAGTACTTC
TRBJ2-3,TRBV7-9,12,-,-,CASSLVADTQYF,TGTGCCAGCAGCTTAGTTGCAGATACGCAGTATTTT
TRBJ2-5,TRBV11-3,14,-,-,CASRIRPLQETQYF,TGTGCCAGCAGGATACGACCCCTCCAAGAGACCCAGTACTTC
TRBJ2-1,TRBV7-3,15,-,TRBD2,CASSLSRTSGNEQFF,TGTGCCAGCAGCTTATCCAGGACTAGCGGCAATGAGCAGTTCTTC
TRBJ1-5,TRBV15,15,few,-,CATSRVRDSNQPQHF,TGTGCCACCAGCAGAGTGCGGGATAGCAATCAGCCCCAGCATTTT
TRBJ1-2,TRBV27,12,-,TRBD1,CASRQGGYGYTF,TGTGCCAGCAGGCAGGGGGGCTATGGCTACACCTTC
TRBJ2-3,TRBV18,13,-,-,CASSPIGPDTQYF,TGTGCCAGCTCACCAATTGGCCCAGATACGCAGTATTTT
TRBJ2-3,TRBV9,13,-,-,CASSVGVADTQYF,TGTGCCAGCAGCGTAGGGGTAGCAGATACGCAGTATTTT
TRBJ1-2,TRBV25-1,14,-,-,CASREARRDYGYTF,TGTGCCAGCAGGGAAGCGCGCAGGGACTATGGCTACACCTTC
TRBJ1-5,TRBV18,13,-,TRBD1,CASSQDRDQPQHF,TGTGCCAGCTCCCAAGACAGGGACCAGCCCCAGCATTTT
TRBJ2-6,TRBV7-8,16,-,-,CASSLVGGAGANVLTF,TGTGCCAGCAGCTTAGTGGGCGGAGCTGGGGCCAACGTCCTGACTTTC
TRBJ1-2,TRBV10-3,14,-,TRBD1,CAINRDRAGYGYTF,TGTGCCATCAATCGGGACAGGGCTGGTTATGGCTACACCTTC
TRBJ2-3,TRBV27,13,-,-,CASTERGADTQYF,TGTGCCAGCACGGAAAGGGGGGCAGATACGCAGTATTTT
TRBJ2-7,TRBV27,15,-,-,CASSHRDRFSYEQYF,TGTGCCAGCAGTCACCGGGACCGGTTCTCCTACGAGCAGTACTTC
TRBJ1-1,TRBV5-1,15,-,-,CASSFLGSKNTEAFF,TGCGCCAGCAGCTTTTTAGGATCCAAGAACACTGAAGCTTTCTTT
TRBJ1-4,TRBV30,14,-,-,CAWSVRQGQGKLFF,TGTGCCTGGAGTGTACGTCAGGGGCAGGGAAAACTGTTTTTT
TRBJ2-2,TRBV13,16,-,-,CASSLRAGSNTGELFF,TGTGCCAGCAGCTTAAGGGCGGGATCGAACACCGGGGAGCTGTTTTTT
TRBJ2-5,TRBV6-1,14,-,TRBD1,CASSGTGHQETQYF,TGTGCCAGCAGTGGGACAGGGCACCAAGAGACCCAGTACTTC
TRBJ2-3,TRBV4-1,14,once,TRBD2,CASSLAGRADTQYF,TGCGCCAGCAGCCTAGCGGGAAGAGCAGATACGCAGTATTTT
TRBJ1-5,TRBV19,18,-,-,CASSIGTGKTGSDQPQHF,TGTGCCAGTAGTATAGGCACAGGTAAAACGGGATCAGATCAGCCCCAGCATTTT